The 17 T cell receptor beta chains below all came from one sample that was sequenced in a study of post-analysis software for immune sequencing data. Study-wide results and caveats: Controls showed lower frequencies than patients for a few TRBV segments, and TRBV5-6, TRBV5-1 and TRBV20-1 were among these.

The library was made from cDNA and included unique molecular identifiers. TCRdb reprocessed the PCR reads with MiXCR, giving one entry per CDR3 protein. The table records 350,000 to 500,000 distinct CDR3 sequences, 30% to 45% of them present only once. Which antigens these TCRs recognize remains unknown. The sequencing input was blood. The receptors were gathered from a girl aged 2 to 10 with multiple sclerosis.

The chain couples TRBV4-3 to TRBJ2-7, with D possibly TRBD2 on 6 matching bases. The CDR3 is made up of 16 amino acids. Germline loops: CDR1 LGHNA, CDR2 YSLEER. The germline V and J ends were trimmed by 3 bases and 0 bases, with 15 bases remaining between them. The CDR3 DNA sequence: TGCGCCAGCAGCCAGGATGCTAGCGCCAGCTCCTACGAGCAGTACTTC. Translating it yields CASSQDASASSYEQYF.

This clonotype was observed a handful of times. The chain links TRBV29-1 to TRBJ1-2, with TRBD1 identical over 7 bases. V dropped 6 bases and J dropped 2; count of bases not matched to a gene: 15. The length of the CDR3 is 16 residues. Germline lookup yields CDR1 SQVTM and CDR2 ANQGSEA. The CDR3 loop reads CSVVPSPGGINYGYTF. In nucleotides, the CDR3 is TGCAGCGTAGTGCCAAGTCCAGGGGGGATCAACTATGGCTACACCTTC.

The gene calls are TRBV7-3 and TRBJ2-1, with D perhaps matching TRBD2 (6 bases). The J call is uncertain, as TRBJ2-7 better fits the DNA end. The germline gives CDR1 SGHTA, CDR2 FQGTGA. The CDR3 extends over 15 amino acids. CDR3 DNA sequence: TGTGCCAGCAGCTTAAATGGGATCCCGCGGGATGAGCAGTACTTC. It yields the protein CASSLNGIPRDEQYF.

V usage is TRBV7-9 and J usage is TRBJ1-6, with 7 positions matching TRBD1. Looked up from germline, CDR1 is SEHNR and CDR2 is FQNEAQ (reference sequence). V trimming: 5 bases; J trimming: 0 bases; junction bases outside the gene matches: 10. This CDR3 has 18 residues. CDR3 nucleotide sequence: TGTGCCAGCAGCGCGAGACAGGGCTCAAGCTCCTATAATTCACCCCTCCACTTT. Translating gives CASSARQGSSSYNSPLHF.

This clonotype was observed a few times. The chain has TRBV3-1 and TRBJ1-1; D ambiguous. The ends were cut back, 6 bases at V and 7 bases at J, with 12 bases in the middle. Germline V gene lookup returns CDR1 LGHDT and CDR2 YNNKEL (reference sequence). The CDR3 runs 12 residues. DNA for the CDR3: TGTGCCAGCAGTTCGGGAAGAGGTGAAGCTTTCTTT. Amino acid sequence: CASSSGRGEAFF.

The gene calls are TRBV20-1 and TRBJ2-7, with 10 bases aligning to TRBD2. The length of the CDR3 is 14 residues. Per the germline V gene, CDR1 is DFQATT and CDR2 is SNEGSKA (reference sequence). V dropped 3 bases and J dropped 3; count of bases not matched to a gene: 5. The CDR3 DNA sequence: TGCAGTGCTAGTCCCACTAGCGGGGTCTACGAGCAGTACTTC. Amino acid sequence: CSASPTSGVYEQYF.

The CDR3 loop reads CASSQVQHHAADTQYF. In DNA form, the CDR3 reads TGCGCCAGCAGCCAAGTACAGCACCACGCCGCAGATACGCAGTATTTT. The chain is built from TRBV4-1 and TRBJ2-3, with D uncertain. CDR3 length: 16 amino acids. The V end lost 1 base, the J end lost 4 bases, and 15 bases lay between the germline ends. The germline V gene encodes CDR1 MGHRA and CDR2 YSYEKL.

V and J are TRBV11-2 and TRBJ1-2; TRBD1 is a possible D gene (5 bases). CDR1 is SGHAT, CDR2 FQNNGV, per germline. The CDR3 length is 15 residues. The germline V and J ends were trimmed by 2 bases and 6 bases, with 16 bases remaining between them. The DNA of the CDR3 is TGTGCCAGCAGCTTAACGGCAGGGAAATTAGATGGCTACACCTTC. Encoded protein: CASSLTAGKLDGYTF.

This rearrangement joins TRBV3-1 to TRBJ2-3, with a tentative D call TRBD2 (7 bases). The germline V gene encodes CDR1 LGHDT and CDR2 YNNKEL (reference sequence). CDR3 length: 16 residues. V lost 0 bases and J 2 bases, leaving 12 bases between the germline ends. CDR3 in amino acids: CASSQEVRGATDTQYF. Here the CDR3 DNA reads TGTGCCAGCAGCCAAGAAGTTCGGGGGGCCACAGATACGCAGTATTTT.

The chain uses TRBV5-1 and TRBJ2-5; TRBD1 might be the D (6 bases). V lost 4 bases and J lost 4, with 11 bases in between. The CDR3 runs to 13 residues. Germline CDR1 and CDR2: SGHRS and YFSETQ. The DNA of the CDR3 is TGCGCCAGCAGCACTAGACAGGTAGAGACCCAGTACTTC. As protein: CASSTRQVETQYF.

The gene calls are TRBV29-1 and TRBJ2-1, with D possibly TRBD2 on 5 matching bases. In germline, CDR1 is SQVTM, CDR2 ANQGSEA. The V end lost 3 bases, the J end lost 3 bases, and 15 bases lay between the germline ends. CDR3 length: 15 residues. CDR3 in amino acids: CSVDLDEGVYNEQFF. The CDR3 bases are TGCAGCGTTGACTTGGACGAGGGCGTCTACAATGAGCAGTTCTTC.

The chain has TRBV10-3 and TRBJ2-5; D not resolved. V was trimmed by 5 bases and J by 5 bases, leaving 9 bases between them. Per the germline V gene, CDR1 is ENHRY and CDR2 is SYGVKD. The CDR3 length is 12 residues. The CDR3 protein is CAISFLGETQYF. In nucleotides, the CDR3 is TGTGCCATCAGTTTCCTGGGGGAGACCCAGTACTTC.

The genes are TRBV28 and TRBJ2-3, with D uncertain. Trimming cost V 4 bases and J 4 bases, with 21 bases left between them. The CDR3 spans 17 residues. Looked up from germline, CDR1 is MDHEN and CDR2 is SYDVKM. The CDR3 region has the DNA TGTGCCAGCAGTTCCGCCTTCGAGGAGAAAGGAGCAGATACGCAGTATTTT. Its protein product is CASSSAFEEKGADTQYF.

In this sample, this clonotype turned up a few times. The chain employs TRBV20-1 and TRBJ2-1; D is perhaps TRBD1 (5 bases). CDR1 and CDR2 from the germline V gene are DFQATT and SNEGSKA (reference sequence). The CDR3 totals 12 residues. V lost 6 bases, J lost 4 bases, and 10 bases lay in between. The CDR3 is CSAYDSYNEQFF. DNA of the CDR3: TGCAGTGCCTATGACAGTTACAATGAGCAGTTCTTC.

This clonotype was seen a handful of times. The rearrangement joins TRBV5-5 to TRBJ2-4; either TRBD1 or TRBD2 may fit D (7 bases each). V was cut by 4 bases and J by 0 bases, with 17 bases left in between. This CDR3 has 17 residues. The germline V gene encodes CDR1 SGHKS and CDR2 YYEKEE (reference sequence). Here the CDR3 DNA reads TGTGCCAGCAGCAAGAGACAGGGACTAATAGCCAAAAACATTCAGTACTTC. Its translation: CASSKRQGLIAKNIQYF.

The chain joins TRBV15 to TRBJ2-5; 7 bases align to TRBD2. Germline lookup yields CDR1 LNHNV and CDR2 YYDKDF (reference sequence). J was trimmed by 0 bases and V by 0 bases; bases with no gene match: 1. CDR3 length equals 15 residues. The CDR3 is CATSRDGGDQETQYF. In DNA, the CDR3 is TGTGCCACCAGCAGAGATGGGGGGGACCAAGAGACCCAGTACTTC.

This clonotype was found a few times. For the CDR3, the DNA is TGCAGCGTGAGCCGGGACAGCAACAATGAGCAGTTCTTC. This encodes CSVSRDSNNEQFF. The chain recombines TRBV29-1 with TRBJ2-1; 7 bases line up with TRBD1. This CDR3 contains 13 residues. Germline CDR1 is SQVTM and CDR2 is ANQGSEA. Losses at the gene ends were 6 bases for V and 5 bases for J; bases not matched to a gene: 7.